These T cell receptor beta chains were read from a single sample in a study of blood T cells in healthy people across ages. TCRdb re-called the 5' RACE reads through MiXCR, storing one row per CDR3 protein. The table records about 540,000 distinct CDR3 sequences, about 24% of them present only once. The same data also contributed to another study, on T cells of mothers and their children.

The specimen was blood. Receptors were obtained from a boy between 5 and 17 years old in good health. Each CDR3 is given with its conserved first and last residue. D genes are given only for firm matches. A clone size is listed for some rows: how often the clone was seen (once, few, many), or a class if it is expanded.

CAWREGRNYEQYF	TGTGCCTGGAGGGAAGGGAGGAACTACGAGCAGTACTTC	few	NA	TRBV30	TRBJ2-7
CASKPGASGSGTDYEQYF	TGTGCCAGCAAGCCCGGGGCTAGCGGGAGCGGCACTGACTACGAGCAGTACTTC	NA	TRBD2	TRBV3-1	TRBJ2-7
CASSRWSEKLFF	TGTGCCAGCAGTCGCTGGAGTGAAAAACTGTTTTTT	once	NA	TRBV28	TRBJ1-4
CASSLISTSYNEQFF	TGTGCCAGCAGCTTAATAAGTACCTCCTACAATGAGCAGTTCTTC	few	NA	TRBV7-2	TRBJ2-1
CSGLLWGRNTGELFF	TGCAGTGGACTTTTATGGGGGAGGAACACCGGGGAGCTGTTTTTT	few	NA	TRBV20-1	TRBJ2-2
CASVSPGTGSYEQYF	TGTGCTAGTGTCTCCCCCGGGACCGGATCCTACGAGCAGTACTTC	NA	NA	TRBV12-5	TRBJ2-7
CSARTGFNEQFF	TGCAGCGCCCGGACAGGGTTCAATGAGCAGTTCTTC	NA	TRBD1	TRBV29-1	TRBJ2-1
CASSLGLQGRHYGYTF	TGCGCCAGCAGCTTGGGGCTTCAGGGTCGGCACTATGGCTACACCTTC	NA	NA	TRBV5-1	TRBJ1-2
CATSLGQGNEQFF	TGTGCCACCAGTCTTGGACAGGGCAATGAGCAGTTCTTC	few	TRBD1	TRBV24-1	TRBJ2-1
CASSPVEGYTEAFF	TGTGCCAGCAGCCCCGTAGAGGGATACACTGAAGCTTTCTTT	NA	NA	TRBV7-9	TRBJ1-1
CASSYGLAGGLEQFF	TGTGCCAGCAGTTATGGACTAGCGGGAGGCCTTGAGCAGTTCTTC	NA	TRBD2	TRBV6-2/TRBV6-3	TRBJ2-1
CASSPPAGGQPQHF	TGTGCCAGCAGTCCGCCGGCTGGTGGTCAGCCCCAGCATTTT	NA	NA	TRBV28	TRBJ1-5
CASSLTASNQPQHF	TGTGCCAGCAGCTTAACGGCGAGCAATCAGCCCCAGCATTTT	NA	NA	TRBV7-2	TRBJ1-5
CASSRGYANYEQYF	TGTGCCAGCAGCCGGGGCTATGCGAACTACGAGCAGTACTTC	NA	NA	TRBV7-6	TRBJ2-7
CASSLTPGLAVETQYF	TGTGCCAGCAGCTTAACTCCCGGACTAGCGGTAGAGACCCAGTACTTC	few	TRBD2	TRBV11-2	TRBJ2-5
CASSLSGPSTDTQYF	TGTGCCAGCAGCCTCTCGGGACCAAGCACAGATACGCAGTATTTT	NA	NA	TRBV7-3	TRBJ2-3
CSGRRLNEQFF	TGCAGTGGGCGGAGGCTCAATGAGCAGTTCTTC	NA	NA	TRBV20-1	TRBJ2-1
CSVGGLAGEIDTQYF	TGCAGCGTTGGAGGACTAGCGGGAGAAATTGATACGCAGTATTTT	NA	TRBD2	TRBV29-1	TRBJ2-3
CASSLQRGYEQYF	TGTGCCAGCAGTTTACAGCGGGGATACGAGCAGTACTTC	few	TRBD2	TRBV27	TRBJ2-7
CASRVGTSGTDTQYF	TGCGCCAGCAGAGTAGGGACTAGCGGCACAGATACGCAGTATTTT	NA	TRBD2	TRBV4-3	TRBJ2-3
CASSPQATYEQYF	TGTGCCAGTAGTCCGCAGGCTACCTACGAGCAGTACTTC	NA	NA	TRBV19	TRBJ2-7
CASSLRGSGSTDTQYF	TGTGCCAGCAGCTTACGGGGTAGCGGGAGCACAGATACGCAGTATTTT	once	TRBD2	TRBV7-6	TRBJ2-3
CASRPGPESHEQFF	TGTGCCAGCCGGCCGGGCCCAGAATCGCATGAGCAGTTCTTC	NA	NA	TRBV6-2/TRBV6-3	TRBJ2-1
CASSFGQGLVDTQYF	TGTGCCAGCAGCTTCGGACAGGGGTTAGTTGATACGCAGTATTTT	few	TRBD1	TRBV7-2	TRBJ2-3
CASRGNSYEQYF	TGCGCCAGCAGAGGCAACTCCTACGAGCAGTACTTC	NA	NA	TRBV4-1	TRBJ2-7
CSARPGTGYTDTQYF	TGCAGTGCTAGACCCGGGACAGGATACACAGATACGCAGTATTTT	NA	TRBD1	TRBV20-1	TRBJ2-3
CAITSDGGNTEAFF	TGTGCCATCACTTCGGACGGTGGGAACACTGAAGCTTTCTTT	NA	NA	TRBV10-3	TRBJ1-1
CASSTQGGSGIRTEAFF	TGTGCCAGCAGCACCCAAGGGGGGTCAGGGATCCGGACTGAAGCTTTCTTT	once	NA	TRBV7-9	TRBJ1-1
CAWSPVSSYEQYF	TGTGCCTGGAGTCCGGTCAGCTCCTACGAGCAGTACTTC	NA	NA	TRBV30	TRBJ2-7
CASSFPDQTSQETQYF	TGTGCCAGCAGCTTTCCGGACCAAACCAGCCAAGAGACCCAGTACTTC	NA	NA	TRBV7-9	TRBJ2-5
CSAMPGGGGQETQYF	TGCAGTGCTATGCCCGGGGGAGGCGGGCAAGAGACCCAGTACTTC	few	NA	TRBV20-1	TRBJ2-5
CASSYTGVGEQYF	TGTGCCAGCAGCTATACAGGGGTGGGGGAGCAGTACTTC	NA	TRBD1	TRBV7-2	TRBJ2-5
CAGSQQGGSSEKLFF	TGTGCCGGCAGCCAACAAGGGGGGTCGAGTGAAAAACTGTTTTTT	NA	NA	TRBV4-2	TRBJ1-4
CASSYKGNTVYF	TGTGCCAGCAGTTACAAGGGGAACACCGTATATTTT	NA	NA	TRBV6-6	TRBJ1-3
CASSIAGPSYEQYF	TGTGCCAGCAGCATAGCGGGACCCTCCTACGAGCAGTACTTC	NA	TRBD2	TRBV7-8	TRBJ2-7
CASSPRSGSRNEQFF	TGTGCCAGCAGTCCCCGCAGCGGGAGCCGAAATGAGCAGTTCTTC	NA	TRBD2	TRBV12-3/TRBV12-4	TRBJ2-1
CASSYGGGNTEAFF	TGTGCCAGCAGTTACGGAGGGGGCAACACTGAAGCTTTCTTT	many	TRBD1	TRBV6-2/TRBV6-3	TRBJ1-1
CASSYGTGRLSGANVLTF	TGTGCCAGCAGTTACGGGACAGGGAGACTCTCTGGGGCCAACGTCCTGACTTTC	NA	TRBD1	TRBV6-6	TRBJ2-6
CAISVQGLAKNIQYF	TGTGCCATCAGTGTACAGGGTTTAGCCAAAAACATTCAGTACTTC	NA	NA	TRBV10-3	TRBJ2-4
CASSPTRKNTEAFF	TGTGCCAGCAGTCCTACGAGAAAGAACACTGAAGCTTTCTTT	NA	NA	TRBV6-2/TRBV6-3	TRBJ1-1
CASRLTSPSETQYF	TGTGCCAGCAGGCTGACTAGTCCCAGCGAGACCCAGTACTTC	many	NA	TRBV28	TRBJ2-5
CASSGSEGETQYF	TGCGCCAGCAGTGGGTCGGAAGGAGAGACCCAGTACTTC	NA	NA	TRBV10-2	TRBJ2-5
CATPIRTDTQYF	TGTGCCACCCCCATTAGGACAGATACGCAGTATTTT	NA	NA	TRBV28	TRBJ2-3
CASSNPSAASNQPQHF	TGTGCCAGCAGTAACCCCTCGGCAGCTAGCAATCAGCCCCAGCATTTT	NA	NA	TRBV6-1	TRBJ1-5
CSVDSQVTEQFF	TGCAGCGTTGACTCACAGGTTACTGAGCAGTTCTTC	NA	NA	TRBV29-1	TRBJ2-1
CASSHSRISTSHYNRAGEAFF	TGTGCCAGCAGCCATTCGAGAATTTCGACCTCCCACTATAACAGGGCTGGTGAAGCTTTCTTT	NA	NA	TRBV3-1	TRBJ1-1
CAGSLQGVITEAFF	TGTGCCGGCAGTTTACAGGGAGTGATAACTGAAGCTTTCTTT	NA	NA	TRBV27	TRBJ1-1
CASTTGQFKSTDTQYF	TGTGCCAGCACCACCGGACAGTTTAAGAGCACAGATACGCAGTATTTT	few	NA	TRBV6-5	TRBJ2-3